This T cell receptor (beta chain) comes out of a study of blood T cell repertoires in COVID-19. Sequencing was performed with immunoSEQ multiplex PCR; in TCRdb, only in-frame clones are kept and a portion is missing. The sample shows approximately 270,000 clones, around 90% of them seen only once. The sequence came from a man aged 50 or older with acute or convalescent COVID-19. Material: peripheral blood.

In DNA form, the CDR3 reads TGTGCCAGCAGCTTAGATTACCGGCAGCCCCAGCATTTT. This codes for CASSLDYRQPQHF. J is TRBJ1-5 and V is TRBV11-2, with unresolved D. The germline V gene has CDR1 SGHAT and CDR2 FQNNGV. The CDR3 extends over 13 amino acids. The ends were cut back, 0 bases at V and 7 bases at J, with 7 bases in the middle.